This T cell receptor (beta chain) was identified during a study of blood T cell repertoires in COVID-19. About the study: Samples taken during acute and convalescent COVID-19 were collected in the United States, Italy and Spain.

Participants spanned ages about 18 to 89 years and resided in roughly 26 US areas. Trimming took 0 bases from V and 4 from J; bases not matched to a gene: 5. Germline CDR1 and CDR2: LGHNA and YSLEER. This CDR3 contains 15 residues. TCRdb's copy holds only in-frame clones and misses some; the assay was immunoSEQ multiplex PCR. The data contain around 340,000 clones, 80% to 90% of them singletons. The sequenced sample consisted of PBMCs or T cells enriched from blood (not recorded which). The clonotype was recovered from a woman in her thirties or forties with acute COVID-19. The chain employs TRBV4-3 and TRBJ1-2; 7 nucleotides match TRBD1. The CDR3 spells CASSQEHRGTYGYTF. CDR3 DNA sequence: TGCGCCAGCAGCCAAGAGCACAGGGGTACCTATGGCTACACCTTC.